Below are 22 T cell receptor beta chains sequenced from a single sample in a study of T cell responses to AZD1222 COVID-19 vaccine. Profiling relied on immunoSEQ multiplex PCR, and the TCRdb table lists in-frame clones only, not all of them. Of about 150,000 clones in the sample, about nine tenths were seen once. The sample in question was peripheral blood, obtained on day 0 of AZD1222 vaccination. All receptors come from an adult in good health.

The gene calls are TRBV9 and TRBJ2-6; D might be TRBD1 (5 bases). This CDR3 has 18 residues. Trimming pared 0 bases from V and 0 bases from J, leaving 13 bases between. Looked up from germline, CDR1 is SGDLS and CDR2 is YYNGEE. In DNA, the CDR3 is TGTGCCAGCAGCGTAGGAAGGGGATCAAGCTCTGGGGCCAACGTCCTGACTTTC. Translation gives CASSVGRGSSSGANVLTF.

V is TRBV14 and J is TRBJ2-1; D unclear. The CDR3 extends over 16 amino acids. The V gene's germline CDR1 is SGHDN and CDR2 FVKESK. With 0 bases removed from V and 10 bases from J, the gap between germline ends came to 19 bases. CDR3 bases: TGTGCCAGCAGCCAAGATCTCGGTAGCTCCTTAGGGGAGCAGTTCTTC. Translation: CASSQDLGSSLGEQFF.

The chain links TRBV7-2 to TRBJ2-3, with 11 bases fitting TRBD2. The length of the CDR3 is 16 residues. With 5 bases clipped from V and 2 bases from J, the junction kept 6 bases outside the gene matches. The germline gives CDR1 SGHTA, CDR2 FQGNSA. CDR3 sequence reads: CASSTGLAGATDTQYF. The CDR3 DNA reads as TGTGCCAGCAGCACAGGACTAGCGGGTGCCACAGATACGCAGTATTTT.

This chain joins TRBV6-4 and TRBJ2-7, with 11 positions matching TRBD1. This CDR3 is 15 amino acids long. The V and J ends lost 6 bases and 2 bases, in that order; junction bases with no gene match: 6. Germline CDR1 is MRHNA and CDR2 is SNTAGT. The CDR3 nucleotides read TGTGCCAGCAGCCTCGGACAGGGGGCCCCCTACGAGCAGTACTTC. Protein sequence: CASSLGQGAPYEQYF.

The chain links TRBV19 to TRBJ2-3; 11 bases map to TRBD2. CDR1 LNHDA and CDR2 SQIVND come from the germline V gene (reference sequence). V shed 5 bases and J 2 bases; nucleotides not matched to a gene: 3. The length of the CDR3 is 15 residues. The CDR3 DNA follows: TGTGCCAGTAGTTTGACTAGCGGGGCCACAGATACGCAGTATTTT. Protein sequence: CASSLTSGATDTQYF.

The chain couples TRBV5-4 to TRBJ2-1; 10 bases are a match to TRBD2. The germline V gene encodes CDR1 SGHNT and CDR2 YYREEE (reference sequence). V lost 4 bases and J lost 10; bases outside the gene matches: 11. The length of the CDR3 is 15 residues. The CDR3 region is CASSNLAGETREQFF. DNA of the CDR3: TGTGCCAGCAGCAACCTAGCGGGGGAAACCCGGGAGCAGTTCTTC.

The chain carries TRBV19 and TRBJ1-2; no clear D gene. The CDR3 spans 14 residues. The germline V gene encodes CDR1 LNHDA and CDR2 SQIVND (reference sequence). V lost 3 bases, J lost 2 bases, and 10 bases lay in between. In nucleotides, the CDR3 is TGTGCCAGTAGTATCAGGACGGTAAACTATGGCTACACCTTC. The encoded protein is CASSIRTVNYGYTF.

The chain has TRBV9 and TRBJ2-1; possibly TRBD1 for D (5 bases). Trimming left V 4 bases short and J 10 bases short, with 15 bases between. The CDR3 contains 13 residues. The germline CDR1 and CDR2 sequences are SGDLS and YYNGEE. The CDR3: CASSISGHDEQFF. In DNA, the CDR3 is TGTGCCAGCAGCATTTCTGGACACGACGAGCAGTTCTTC.

The chain is built from TRBV7-9 and TRBJ2-1, with unresolved D. The CDR3 has 14 amino acids. Looked up from germline, CDR1 is SEHNR and CDR2 is FQNEAQ (reference sequence). Trimming left V 3 bases short and J 3 bases short, with 9 bases between. The DNA for the CDR3 is TGTGCCAGCAGCTTCGGCCACAACTACAATGAGCAGTTCTTC. Its protein is CASSFGHNYNEQFF.

CDR3 loop: CASDGQGTSPLHF. In DNA, the CDR3 is TGTGCCAGCGATGGACAGGGGACCTCACCCCTCCACTTT. This chain uses TRBV2 with TRBJ1-6, with 9 bases that match TRBD1. Looked up from germline, CDR1 is SNHLY and CDR2 is FYNNEI. This CDR3 comprises 13 residues. V lost 8 bases and J lost 10; bases outside the gene matches: 6.

The chain carries TRBV20-1 and TRBJ1-1; D remains unclear. The CDR3 totals 11 residues. CDR1 and CDR2 from the germline V gene are DFQATT and SNEGSKA (reference sequence). The V end was cut by 7 bases, the J end by 3 bases, with 9 bases between. The CDR3 sequence is CSVQTYTEAFF. The CDR3 DNA reads as TGCAGTGTCCAGACATACACTGAAGCTTTCTTT.

This chain uses TRBV27 with TRBJ2-7; TRBD1 matches at 9 bases. Germline V gene lookup returns CDR1 MNHEY and CDR2 SMNVEV (reference sequence). There are 13 residues in the CDR3. V dropped 5 bases and J dropped 8; count of bases not matched to a gene: 7. The CDR3 here is CASSPITGGKQYF. As DNA, the CDR3 is TGTGCCAGCAGTCCGATAACAGGGGGCAAGCAGTACTTC.

V and J are TRBV10-3 and TRBJ1-3; 7 nucleotides agree with TRBD1. The length of the CDR3 is 14 residues. Germline loops: CDR1 ENHRY, CDR2 SYGVKD. J gave up 2 bases and V 3 bases, and 1 base lay outside the gene matches. Here the CDR3 reads CAISDGTAGNTIYF. CDR3 in DNA: TGTGCCATCAGTGACGGGACAGCTGGAAACACCATATATTTT.

The J gene is TRBJ2-2, the V gene TRBV6-5, with a weak D call TRBD1 (5 bases). CDR1 is MNHEY and CDR2 is SVGAGI in the germline V gene. The CDR3 is 13 amino acids. V was clipped by 6 bases and J by 6 bases, with 11 bases between them. The CDR3 bases are TGTGCCAGCAGAGTCTCAGGGTCCGGGGAGCTGTTTTTT. Translated, it gives CASRVSGSGELFF.

This chain connects TRBV12-3 or TRBV12-4 to TRBJ1-1, with 8 bases matching TRBD1. V lost 6 bases to trimming and J lost 3 bases; unmatched junction nucleotides: 3. CDR3 length: 13 residues. In DNA form, the CDR3 reads TGTGCCAGCAGAAGGGACAGGTACACTGAAGCTTTCTTT. Translated: CASRRDRYTEAFF.

This sequence joins TRBV19 and TRBJ1-2; TRBD1 is a possible D gene (6 bases). This CDR3 contains 16 residues. V gave up 7 bases and J gave up 4 bases, with 22 bases separating them. Germline V CDR1 and CDR2: LNHDA, SQIVND (reference sequence). The CDR3 nucleotides read TGTGCCAGTATACAAGATGGGGGCGCCAGCCCCTATGGCTACACCTTC. Its protein product is CASIQDGGASPYGYTF.

The CDR3 DNA reads as TGTGCCAGCTCACCGATAGAAATGAACACTGAAGCTTTCTTT. Translating it yields CASSPIEMNTEAFF. The chain has TRBV18 and TRBJ1-1; no clear D gene. Trimming stripped 3 bases from V and 0 bases from J, with 8 bases between. The CDR3 sequence is 14 residues long. The germline CDR1 and CDR2 sequences are KGHSH and LQKENI.

The V call is TRBV5-1, the J call TRBJ1-2; the match to TRBD1 covers 7 bases. J lost 7 bases, V lost 4 bases, and 13 bases had no gene match. This CDR3 is 15 amino acids long. The germline V gene encodes CDR1 SGHRS and CDR2 YFSETQ. CDR3: CASSLGTASGFGYTF. The CDR3 nucleotides are TGCGCCAGCAGCCTAGGGACAGCCTCTGGGTTTGGCTACACCTTC.

In its sample, this clone was seen once. The chain uses TRBV2 and TRBJ1-1; the D is unclear. Germline V CDR1 and CDR2: SNHLY, FYNNEI. The ends were cut back, 1 base at V and 11 bases at J, with 14 bases in the middle. This CDR3 spans 13 amino acids. The CDR3 protein is CASSEEKRAGAFF. The CDR3, as DNA: TGTGCCAGCAGTGAAGAAAAAAGGGCTGGGGCTTTCTTT.

This clone has a handful of counts. The rearrangement links TRBV11-2 to TRBJ1-2; unclear D gene. The CDR3 is made up of 11 amino acids. From germline, CDR1 is SGHAT and CDR2 FQNNGV. V lost 3 bases and J lost 8, with 7 bases in between. CDR3 in amino acids: CASSFRTGYTF. CDR3 DNA sequence: TGTGCCAGCAGCTTCCGTACCGGCTACACCTTC.

This clone was detected only a few times. The chain is built from TRBV7-2 and TRBJ2-3, with TRBD2 matching over 8 bases. Germline V gives CDR1 SGHTA, CDR2 FQGNSA. V gave up 4 bases and J gave up 0 bases; unmatched junction bases: 6. The CDR3 has 16 residues. The chain's CDR3 is CASSSRRGASTDTQYF. CDR3 sequence (DNA): TGTGCCAGCAGCTCCCGGCGGGGGGCTAGCACAGATACGCAGTATTTT.

A single count supports this clone. CDR3 sequence: CASSPPLVRAHGYTF. As DNA, the CDR3 is TGTGCCAGCAGCCCACCCCTAGTCAGGGCTCATGGCTACACCTTC. J is TRBJ1-2 and V is TRBV3-1 (or the pseudogene TRBV3-2), with a weak D call TRBD1 (5 bases). CDR3 length: 15 amino acids. The ends were cut back, 4 bases at V and 6 bases at J, with 18 bases in the middle. From germline, CDR1 is LGHDT and CDR2 YNNKEL (reference sequence).